A selection of T cell receptor beta chains follows, all from one sample in a study of T cells in Graves' hyperthyroidism and ophthalmopathy. TCRdb reprocessed the multiplex PCR reads with MiXCR, giving one entry per CDR3 protein. The sample contains around 350,000 distinct CDR3 sequences, about 20% of which appear only once. Sequenced: blood. The source of these receptors is a young woman with Graves' hyperthyroidism. The CDR3 runs from the conserved cysteine through the conserved F or W. The order of the fields is D gene, V gene, J gene, clone size, CDR3 protein, CDR3 DNA. D genes are given only for firm matches. Rows give clone size only sometimes, using once, few, many, or a class for an expanded clone.

>-|TRBV15|TRBJ1-1|many
CATSTGPGTEAFF
TGTGCCACCAGCACCGGACCAGGGACTGAAGCTTTCTTT
>-|TRBV11-2|TRBJ1-1|many
CASSLEGRQNTEAFF
TGTGCCAGCAGCTTAGAGGGCAGACAGAACACTGAAGCTTTCTTT
>TRBD1|TRBV20-1|TRBJ2-5|-
CSAPSTGGETQYF
TGCAGTGCCCCTTCGACAGGGGGGGAGACCCAGTACTTC
>-|TRBV15|TRBJ2-5|many
CATARALQETQYF
TGTGCCACCGCCCGCGCCCTCCAAGAGACCCAGTACTTC
>-|TRBV6-5|TRBJ1-1|many
CASSSLGLANTEAFF
TGTGCCAGCAGTTCGCTGGGTCTCGCGAACACTGAAGCTTTCTTT
>-|TRBV5-5|TRBJ1-5|many
CASSLLNDVSNQPQHF
TGTGCCAGCAGCTTGCTGAATGACGTTAGCAATCAGCCCCAGCATTTT
>-|TRBV6-1|TRBJ1-1|many
CASRSYGGTEAFF
TGTGCCAGCCGTAGTTACGGAGGCACTGAAGCTTTCTTT
>-|TRBV5-1|TRBJ1-2|many
CASSLVPGPYGYTF
TGCGCCAGCAGCTTGGTTCCAGGTCCCTATGGCTACACCTTC
>TRBD1|TRBV7-6|TRBJ1-1|few
CAGSSNRGHPLGTEAFF
TGTGCCGGCAGCTCAAACAGGGGCCACCCCCTGGGCACTGAAGCTTTCTTT
>TRBD1|TRBV20-1|TRBJ2-5|many
CSARDPGGAGTQYF
TGCAGTGCTAGAGATCCAGGGGGCGCGGGGACCCAGTACTTC
>-|TRBV2|TRBJ1-2|-
CARDPEGDNYGYTF
TGTGCCAGGGACCCCGAAGGGGATAACTATGGCTACACCTTC
>-|TRBV7-9|TRBJ2-7|-
CASSWQGSGEQYF
TGTGCCAGCAGCTGGCAGGGGAGCGGGGAGCAGTACTTC
>TRBD1|TRBV6-1|TRBJ2-7|-
CASSGTGGREQYF
TGTGCCAGTAGCGGGACAGGGGGTCGCGAGCAGTACTTC
>TRBD2|TRBV10-3|TRBJ2-5|few
CAIGAGGGLETQYF
TGTGCCATCGGAGCAGGCGGGGGGTTAGAGACCCAGTACTTC
>-|TRBV20-1|TRBJ2-7|many
CSAMPGGSYEQYF
TGCAGTGCAATGCCGGGCGGCTCCTACGAGCAGTACTTC
>-|TRBV4-2|TRBJ2-7|-
CASSQEATGGFDEQYF
TGTGCCAGCAGCCAAGAGGCAACCGGGGGCTTCGACGAGCAGTACTTC
>-|TRBV6-1|TRBJ2-2|many
CASREGPYTGELFF
TGTGCCAGCCGGGAAGGACCTTATACCGGGGAGCTGTTTTTT
>-|TRBV7-8|TRBJ2-5|many
CASSLDVPTHQETQYF
TGTGCCAGCAGCTTAGACGTGCCAACCCACCAAGAGACCCAGTACTTC
>TRBD2|TRBV24-1|TRBJ2-2|many
CATSDRSLAGNNGELFF
TGTGCCACCAGTGATCGTTCTCTAGCGGGGAACAACGGGGAGCTGTTTTTT
>-|TRBV7-9|TRBJ2-7|many
CASSPRTSSYEQYF
TGTGCCAGCAGCCCCCGTACGAGCTCCTACGAGCAGTACTTC
>-|TRBV4-2|TRBJ1-2|many
CASSPETGYGYTF
TGTGCCAGCAGCCCCGAGACGGGCTATGGCTACACCTTC
>TRBD1|TRBV28|TRBJ1-5|-
CASSLGITGVAQPQHF
TGTGCCAGCAGTTTAGGAATTACAGGGGTTGCTCAGCCCCAGCATTTT
>TRBD1|TRBV3-1|TRBJ1-1|many
CASSQTGGPEAFF
TGTGCCAGCAGCCAAACAGGGGGCCCTGAAGCTTTCTTT
>-|TRBV2|TRBJ1-1|-
CASRMQGTAFF
TGTGCCAGCAGGATGCAGGGTACAGCTTTCTTT
>-|TRBV12-3/TRBV12-4|TRBJ2-2|many
CASRLAIGELFF
TGTGCCAGCAGGCTAGCGATCGGGGAGCTGTTTTTT
>-|TRBV5-5|TRBJ1-1|few
CASSSPGLATEAFF
TGTGCCAGCAGCTCCCCGGGGTTAGCCACTGAAGCTTTCTTT
>-|TRBV27|TRBJ1-5|many
CASSPQRDQPQHF
TGTGCCAGCAGCCCCCAGCGCGATCAGCCCCAGCATTTT
>-|TRBV5-1|TRBJ1-2|many
CASSSFNNYGYTF
TGCGCCAGCAGCTCCTTTAATAACTATGGCTACACCTTC
>TRBD1|TRBV6-5|TRBJ1-5|many
CASSSRQGSVSNQPQHF
TGTGCCAGCAGTTCAAGACAGGGATCAGTTTCAAATCAGCCCCAGCATTTT
>TRBD1|TRBV12-3/TRBV12-4|TRBJ1-5|many
CASSLGTGGSEPQHF
TGTGCCAGCAGTTTAGGGACAGGGGGCAGTGAGCCCCAGCATTTT
>TRBD2|TRBV12-3/TRBV12-4|TRBJ2-7|many
CASSYRLAGGFSSYEQYF
TGTGCCAGCAGTTACCGACTAGCGGGGGGTTTCAGCTCCTACGAGCAGTACTTC
>-|TRBV19|TRBJ2-7|-
CASSITNPYEQYF
TGTGCCAGTAGTATAACAAACCCCTACGAGCAGTACTTC
>-|TRBV14|TRBJ1-1|many
CASSLIGQYTEAFF
TGTGCCAGCAGTCTAATCGGACAATACACTGAAGCTTTCTTT
>-|TRBV29-1|TRBJ1-1|many
CSGLIRNTEAFF
TGCAGCGGCCTGATAAGAAACACTGAAGCTTTCTTT
>-|TRBV20-1|TRBJ1-2|-
CSAAGGGGYTF
TGCAGTGCTGCCGGGGGCGGGGGCTACACCTTC
>-|TRBV12-3/TRBV12-4|TRBJ1-5|many
CASSFMMVGGDQPQHF
TGTGCCAGCAGTTTCATGATGGTTGGGGGGGATCAGCCCCAGCATTTT
>TRBD1|TRBV6-4|TRBJ1-3|many
CASSDSWDRQGNTIYF
TGTGCCAGCAGTGACTCATGGGACAGGCAAGGAAACACCATATATTTT
>TRBD2|TRBV28|TRBJ2-7|many
CASKVASGGGAYEQYF
TGTGCCAGCAAGGTTGCTAGCGGGGGGGGGGCCTACGAGCAGTACTTC
>-|TRBV10-1|TRBJ2-7|many
CASSYSTGEIGQYF
TGCGCCAGCAGTTATTCTACGGGAGAAATTGGACAGTACTTC
>-|TRBV30|TRBJ1-1|many
CACSGIGNTEAFF
TGTGCCTGCTCCGGGATAGGAAACACTGAAGCTTTCTTT
>-|TRBV11-1|TRBJ1-2|-
CASSLEPYISGAGGYTF
TGTGCCAGCAGCTTAGAACCCTACATATCGGGGGCCGGCGGCTACACCTTC
>-|TRBV15|TRBJ2-7|many
CATSRELRAGYEQYF
TGTGCCACCAGCAGAGAGCTCAGAGCCGGCTACGAGCAGTACTTC
>TRBD2|TRBV20-1|TRBJ2-5|many
CSANPPTSDGTQYF
TGCAGTGCTAACCCACCGACTAGCGATGGGACCCAGTACTTC
>TRBD1|TRBV7-9|TRBJ1-2|few
CASSSGTGTGYTF
TGTGCCAGCAGCTCCGGGACAGGGACTGGCTACACCTTC
>-|TRBV5-1|TRBJ1-1|many
CASSLSPGTEAFF
TGCGCCAGCAGCTTGAGCCCAGGAACTGAAGCTTTCTTT
>TRBD1|TRBV5-1|TRBJ1-1|many
CASSGGTGAEAFF
TGCGCCAGCAGCGGCGGGACAGGGGCTGAAGCTTTCTTT
>-|TRBV6-1|TRBJ2-6|many
CASSKGLDSGANVLTF
TGTGCCAGCAGCAAGGGGTTAGACTCTGGGGCCAACGTCCTGACTTTC
>TRBD2|TRBV3-1|TRBJ2-7|many
CASSRSSGLISYEQYF
TGTGCCAGCAGCCGGTCTAGCGGCCTGATCTCCTACGAGCAGTACTTC
>-|TRBV6-1|TRBJ2-5|many
CASSEGKRPHWGETQYF
TGTGCCAGCAGTGAAGGGAAAAGGCCTCATTGGGGGGAGACCCAGTACTTC
>-|TRBV5-5|TRBJ2-7|once
CASSLLAPWIHEQYF
TGTGCCAGCAGCTTATTGGCACCATGGATCCACGAGCAGTACTTC
>-|TRBV20-1|TRBJ1-2|-
CSARAGVNYGYTF
TGCAGTGCTAGAGCGGGGGTTAACTATGGCTACACCTTC
>TRBD1|TRBV27|TRBJ1-2|many
CASSAGTGGRGYTF
TGTGCCAGCAGTGCTGGGACAGGGGGTCGCGGCTACACCTTC